The 27 T cell receptor beta chains given below trace back to one sample, sequenced in a study of blood T cell repertoires in COVID-19. Only in-frame clones appear in the TCRdb table, and some are missing; sequencing was by immunoSEQ multiplex PCR. The sample shows around 250,000 clones, around 86% of them seen only once. The specimen sequenced was peripheral blood. The receptors stem from a woman in her sixties or seventies with active or convalescent COVID-19.

V gene TRBV6-5 combines with J gene TRBJ2-1, with D possibly matching TRBD1 (6 bases). Germline V gives CDR1 MNHEY, CDR2 SVGAGI. V dropped 5 bases and J dropped 4 bases, with 12 bases sitting between them. CDR3 size: 14 residues. The DNA of the CDR3 is TGTGCCAGCAGTCCCCGGGACACTTACAATGAGCAGTTCTTC. Residues: CASSPRDTYNEQFF.

The chain is built from TRBV9 and TRBJ2-1, with 12 bases aligning to TRBD1. After removal of 5 bases from V and 6 bases from J, the junction contained 6 bases not matched to a gene. Looked up from germline, CDR1 is SGDLS and CDR2 is YYNGEE. The length of the CDR3 is 15 residues. Here the CDR3 DNA reads TGTGCCAGCAGTGCCGGGACAGGGGGCTCCAATGAGCAGTTCTTC. The encoded protein is CASSAGTGGSNEQFF.

J is TRBJ2-7 and V is TRBV14; 7 nucleotides agree with TRBD1. CDR1 is SGHDN, CDR2 FVKESK, per germline. V lost 3 bases to trimming and J lost 5 bases; unmatched junction nucleotides: 7. The CDR3 sequence is 14 residues long. The CDR3 spells CASSHPGQVHEQYF. The DNA of the CDR3 is TGTGCCAGCAGCCACCCCGGACAGGTGCACGAGCAGTACTTC.

This chain connects TRBV7-9 to TRBJ1-4; TRBD1 matches at 7 bases. Per the germline V gene, CDR1 is SEHNR and CDR2 is FQNEAQ (reference sequence). This CDR3 comprises 12 residues. The V segment lost 2 bases and the J segment 12 bases; nucleotides outside the gene matches: 3. The CDR3 nucleotides read TGTGCCAGCAGCTTATCCAGGGGGGAACTGTTTTTT. Translation gives CASSLSRGELFF.

This clone appeared a few times. V gene TRBV3-1 (or the pseudogene TRBV3-2) combines with J gene TRBJ1-2, with 7 bases aligning to TRBD1. The CDR3 sequence is 17 residues long. Trimming cost V 3 bases and J 5 bases; bases outside gene matches: 15. CDR1 LGHDT and CDR2 YNNKEL come from the germline V gene (reference sequence). CDR3 coding DNA: TGTGCCAGCAGCCATTCGAGCCGAGGGGGCGCGGGGTATGGCTACACCTTC. Encoded protein: CASSHSSRGGAGYGYTF.

The chain employs TRBV7-2 and TRBJ1-4; 10 bases align to TRBD1. V gave up 0 bases and J gave up 7 bases; unmatched junction bases: 8. The CDR3 is 17 residues long. Germline V gene sequence: CDR1 SGHTA, CDR2 FQGNSA. The CDR3, as DNA: TGTGCCAGCAGCTTAGCCGGAAGGACAGGGGGGTTTGAAAAACTGTTTTTT. This gives the protein CASSLAGRTGGFEKLFF.

V is TRBV3-1 (or the pseudogene TRBV3-2) and J is TRBJ2-3; 10 positions match TRBD2. The CDR3 is made up of 18 amino acids. The germline CDR1 and CDR2 sequences are LGHDT and YNNKEL (reference sequence). V lost 0 bases to trimming and J lost 5 bases; unmatched junction nucleotides: 11. CDR3: CASSQELAGVGGRDTQYF. The CDR3 bases are TGTGCCAGCAGCCAAGAGCTAGCGGGGGTCGGGGGGCGAGATACGCAGTATTTT.

The V gene is TRBV7-2, the J gene TRBJ1-5; weak D call: TRBD1 (6 bases). The V end was cut by 5 bases, the J end by 7 bases, with 12 bases between. Germline assignment: CDR1 SGHTA and CDR2 FQGNSA. The CDR3 runs to 13 residues. The CDR3 DNA follows: TGTGCCAGCAGCGCAGGGGTGCAGCAGCCCCAGCATTTT. Translating it yields CASSAGVQQPQHF.

The table lists this clone with a few counts. The V gene is TRBV2, the J gene TRBJ1-5; a weak D match, TRBD1 (5 bases). Germline CDR1 and CDR2: SNHLY and FYNNEI. The V gene lost 8 bases and the J gene lost 3 bases, with 14 bases spanning the gap. The CDR3 is 14 amino acids. The CDR3 here is CASGALTNNQPQHF. The CDR3 nucleotides read TGTGCCAGCGGGGCACTCACCAACAATCAGCCCCAGCATTTT.

In this sample, this clone turned up once. The rearrangement uses TRBV6-2 or TRBV6-3 and TRBJ1-1; tentatively, D is TRBD1 (6 bases). Per the germline V gene, CDR1 is MNHEY and CDR2 is SVGEGT. The CDR3 loop spans 13 amino acids. V was cut by 6 bases and J by 4 bases, with 12 bases left in between. Here the CDR3 reads CASSPWGRTEAFF. The CDR3 coding sequence is TGTGCCAGCAGCCCCTGGGGGCGCACTGAAGCTTTCTTT.

The chain uses TRBV12-5 and TRBJ2-5, with D possibly being TRBD2 (5 bases). V was pared by 2 bases and J by 1 base, with 11 bases between. Looked up from germline, CDR1 is LGHNT and CDR2 is FRNRAP. The CDR3 totals 15 residues. CDR3 residues: CASGLPRGAQETQYF. CDR3 nucleotide sequence: TGTGCTAGTGGTTTGCCCCGGGGAGCCCAAGAGACCCAGTACTTC.

V gene TRBV5-1 combines with J gene TRBJ2-1, with 8 bases that match TRBD2. The length of the CDR3 is 14 residues. Germline-derived CDR1 and CDR2 are SGHRS and YFSETQ. With 2 bases clipped from V and 7 bases from J, the junction kept 5 bases outside the gene matches. The CDR3 here is CASSFSGIGNEQFF. The CDR3 DNA follows: TGCGCCAGCAGCTTTAGCGGGATTGGGAATGAGCAGTTCTTC.

Notes on this clone: Within the sample, other DNA sequences also encode this same CDR3. This rearrangement joins TRBV27 to TRBJ1-1, with D possibly TRBD1 on 5 matching bases. Trimming took off 3 bases at V and 5 bases at J, with 10 bases between the two ends. Germline-derived CDR1 and CDR2 are MNHEY and SMNVEV (reference sequence). The CDR3 is 13 amino acids. The CDR3 DNA follows: TGTGCCAGCAGTTTGGGGAGGGGTACTGAAGCTTTCTTT. Protein: CASSLGRGTEAFF.

The rearrangement joins TRBV3-1 (or the pseudogene TRBV3-2) to TRBJ2-4; D is unresolved. Trimming pared 1 base from V and 8 bases from J, leaving 6 bases between. Looked up from germline, CDR1 is LGHDT and CDR2 is YNNKEL (reference sequence). This CDR3 has 12 amino acids. CDR3 sequence reads: CASSQVTDIQYF. Written as DNA, the CDR3 is TGTGCCAGCAGCCAAGTAACAGACATTCAGTACTTC.

The chain has TRBV5-1 and TRBJ1-1; TRBD1 is a possible D gene (6 bases). The germline V gene has CDR1 SGHRS and CDR2 YFSETQ. This CDR3 contains 13 residues. V dropped 6 bases and J dropped 1 base, with 10 bases sitting between them. CDR3 residues: CASKGDANTEAFF. CDR3 coding DNA: TGCGCCAGCAAGGGGGACGCGAACACTGAAGCTTTCTTT.

The gene calls are TRBV15 and TRBJ2-7; maybe TRBD2 (5 bases). V was pared by 0 bases and J by 7 bases, with 7 bases between. The CDR3 runs 12 residues. Germline CDR1 reads LNHNV; CDR2 reads YYDKDF (reference sequence). The CDR3 spells CATSRDRGEQYF. CDR3 sequence (DNA): TGTGCCACCAGCAGAGATAGAGGGGAGCAGTACTTC.

The V gene is TRBV6-2 or TRBV6-3, the J gene TRBJ2-4; TRBD2 is a possible D gene (5 bases). Trimming left V 3 bases short and J 0 bases short, with 15 bases between. The CDR3 totals 17 residues. Germline V gene data show CDR1 as MNHEY and CDR2 as SVGEGT. For the CDR3, the DNA is TGTGCCAGCAGTTATGAGGGCAGAACCCTAGCCAAAAACATTCAGTACTTC. Translation gives CASSYEGRTLAKNIQYF.

The chain links TRBV10-3 to TRBJ1-5; no definite D call. The germline V gene has CDR1 ENHRY and CDR2 SYGVKD. The CDR3 is 12 residues long. The ends were cut back, 6 bases at V and 4 bases at J, with 7 bases in the middle. The CDR3 reads CAISLENQPQHF. In DNA form, the CDR3 reads TGTGCCATCAGCTTAGAGAATCAGCCCCAGCATTTT.

CDR3 in amino acids: CASTKGGNTEAFF. In nucleotides, the CDR3 is TGTGCCAGCACGAAAGGGGGGAACACTGAAGCTTTCTTT. J is TRBJ1-1 and V is TRBV3-1 (or the pseudogene TRBV3-2); D possibly corresponds to TRBD1 (6 bases). V was clipped by 7 bases and J by 1 base, with 10 bases between them. Per germline, CDR1 LGHDT and CDR2 YNNKEL (reference sequence). The CDR3 is 13 amino acids.

The chain recombines TRBV5-1 with TRBJ1-1; a possible D gene is TRBD1 (5 bases). Germline V gives CDR1 SGHRS, CDR2 YFSETQ. There are 15 residues in the CDR3. The ends were cut back, 4 bases at V and 1 base at J, with 14 bases in the middle. The CDR3 reads CASSPTGTANTEAFF. As DNA, the CDR3 is TGCGCCAGCAGCCCCACAGGAACCGCGAACACTGAAGCTTTCTTT.

This rearrangement joins TRBV24-1 to TRBJ1-4; D perhaps matches TRBD1 (6 bases). Per the germline V gene, CDR1 is KGHDR and CDR2 is SFDVKD. V gave up 3 bases and J gave up 5 bases, with 12 bases separating them. The CDR3 runs 15 residues. Here the CDR3 DNA reads TGTGCCACCAGTGATCCGACAGGTGGGAATGAAAAACTGTTTTTT. It codes for CATSDPTGGNEKLFF.

This clone turned up a few times. The chain employs TRBV27 and TRBJ2-7; TRBD1 aligns across 7 bases. Germline V gene sequence: CDR1 MNHEY, CDR2 SMNVEV (reference sequence). This CDR3 has 16 residues. The J segment lost 4 bases and the V segment lost 0 bases, leaving 9 bases of the junction unmatched. CDR3 loop: CASSLSPGQRDYEQYF. CDR3 bases: TGTGCCAGCAGTTTATCCCCGGGACAGAGGGATTACGAGCAGTACTTC.

This chain joins TRBV4-3 and TRBJ1-2; a weak D match, TRBD1 (6 bases). V shed 0 bases and J shed 5 bases, with 13 bases lying between them. The CDR3 is made up of 15 amino acids. Per the germline V gene, CDR1 is LGHNA and CDR2 is YSLEER. Here the CDR3 reads CASSQDEQGTYGYTF. The DNA for the CDR3 is TGCGCCAGCAGCCAAGACGAACAGGGAACTTATGGCTACACCTTC.

The chain combines TRBV5-1 with TRBJ2-3; perhaps TRBD1 as D (5 bases). This CDR3 comprises 14 residues. Trimming shortened V by 2 bases and J by 7 bases, and 14 bases separated the two germline ends. Germline V gives CDR1 SGHRS, CDR2 YFSETQ. The CDR3 loop is CASSFIREQYTQYF. The CDR3 DNA sequence: TGCGCCAGCAGCTTTATCAGGGAACAATATACGCAGTATTTT.

This chain uses TRBV5-1 with TRBJ2-7; D may be TRBD1 (5 bases). This CDR3 is built from 15 residues. V was trimmed by 0 bases and J by 2 bases, leaving 12 bases between them. Germline CDR1 and CDR2: SGHRS and YFSETQ. The CDR3 is CASSLAGQGPYEQYF. CDR3 in DNA: TGCGCCAGCAGCTTGGCCGGGCAGGGCCCCTACGAGCAGTACTTC. Looking up the rest from reference TRBV5-1 and TRBJ2-7 gives the full variable domain: KAGVTQTPRYLIKTRGQQVTLSCSPISGHRSVSWYQQTPGQGLQFLFEYFSETQRNKGNFPGRFSGRQFSNSRSEMNVSTLELGDSALYLCASSLAGQGPYEQYFGPGTRLTVT.

The chain couples TRBV6-5 to TRBJ1-5; 9 bases agree with TRBD1. The junction had 8 bases not matched to a gene; V was cut back by 2 bases and J by 9 bases. The germline V gene encodes CDR1 MNHEY and CDR2 SVGAGI. This CDR3 contains 15 residues. For the CDR3, the DNA is TGTGCCAGCAGTTACGGGGGACAGGGATGGGGGCCCCAGCATTTT. Translating it yields CASSYGGQGWGPQHF.

The chain carries TRBV27 and TRBJ2-3, with 10 bases matching TRBD2. The length of the CDR3 is 16 residues. CDR1 MNHEY and CDR2 SMNVEV come from the germline V gene (reference sequence). V was pared by 5 bases and J by 4 bases, with 9 bases of the junction left unmatched. CDR3 loop: CASSPRKRGGSDTQYF. Here the CDR3 DNA reads TGTGCCAGCAGTCCTAGGAAGCGGGGGGGATCAGATACGCAGTATTTT.